This T cell receptor (beta chain) stems from a study of vaccination and CD4 T cells after COVID-19. Study information: Median draw time for post-COVID samples was 80 to 110 days post-diagnosis (range 35 to 161).

Time point of the sample: late sampling 161 to 241 days after vaccination in a few convalescent patients. Specified treatment: approximately 11-day PBMC culture with coronavirus spike peptide pools or control peptides (ViraFEST assay). Cultured CD4+ T-cell DNA underwent Oncomine TCR Beta short-read sequencing. A single record per CDR3 protein comes from TCRdb applying MiXCR to the PCR reads. The sample yields some 16,000 distinct CDR3 sequences, around 50% seen once. About this clonotype itself: Its matching antigen is unknown.

The germline gives CDR1 KGHDR, CDR2 SFDVKD. The V gene end was trimmed by 4 bases and the J gene end by 5 bases; junction bases not matched to a gene: 13. The CDR3 contains 18 residues. This chain links TRBV24-1 with TRBJ2-5, with 12 positions matching TRBD1. The receptor comes from a human donor who had recovered from COVID-19. Sequences were derived from CD4+ T cells from blood, cultured in vitro, sampled about 7 months after SARS-CoV-2 vaccination. The CDR3 spells CATSENPGTGGAGETQYF. The DNA for the CDR3 is TGTGCCACCAGTGAAAATCCCGGGACAGGGGGCGCAGGGGAGACCCAGTACTTC.